The following is a T cell receptor beta chain sequence with its context. Its antigen is unknown. The V gene lost 8 bases and the J gene lost 3 bases, with 19 bases spanning the gap. CDR1 and CDR2 (germline): MNHNS, SASEGT. The CDR3 extends over 15 amino acids. The sample is drawn from a study of beta chain features in type 1 diabetes. Study-wide results and limits: A moderate, significant TCRB CDR3 shortening appeared in type 1 diabetes across four CD4+ subsets. A pattern of fewer insertions and more deletions at VDJ junctions was seen in type 1 diabetes patients. Unsettled here was the matter of whether HLA type influences TCRB rearrangement.

Every bit of the isolated RNA underwent reverse transcription, so sequencing read expressed TCRB transcripts. An average of about 3.57 million reads was obtained for naive, central memory and regulatory T cell samples. Method: immunoSEQ multiplex PCR; TCRdb's copy keeps in-frame clones and lacks some. The sample shows 350,000 to 450,000 clones, around 15% of them seen only once. The gene calls are TRBV6-1 and TRBJ1-2; D call uncertain. The sequencing sample was made of naive CD4+ T cells from blood. The receptor's source is a woman under 30 in good health. The CDR3 sequence: CASGLPPTAYYGYTF. The CDR3, as DNA: TGTGCCAGCGGACTACCTCCGACGGCCTACTATGGCTACACCTTC.